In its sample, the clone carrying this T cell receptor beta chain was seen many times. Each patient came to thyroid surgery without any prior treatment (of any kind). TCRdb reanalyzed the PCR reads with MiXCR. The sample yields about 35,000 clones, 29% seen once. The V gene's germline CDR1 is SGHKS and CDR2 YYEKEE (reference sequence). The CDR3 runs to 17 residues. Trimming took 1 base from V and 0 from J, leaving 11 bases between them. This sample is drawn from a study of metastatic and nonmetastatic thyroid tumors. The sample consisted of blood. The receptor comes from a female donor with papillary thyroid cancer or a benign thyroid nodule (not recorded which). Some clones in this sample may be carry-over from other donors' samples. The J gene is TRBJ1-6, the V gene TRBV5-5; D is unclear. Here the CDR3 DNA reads TGTGCCAGCAGCTTGTATCGAAAAAGCTCCTATAATTCACCCCTCCACTTT. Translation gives CASSLYRKSSYNSPLHF.